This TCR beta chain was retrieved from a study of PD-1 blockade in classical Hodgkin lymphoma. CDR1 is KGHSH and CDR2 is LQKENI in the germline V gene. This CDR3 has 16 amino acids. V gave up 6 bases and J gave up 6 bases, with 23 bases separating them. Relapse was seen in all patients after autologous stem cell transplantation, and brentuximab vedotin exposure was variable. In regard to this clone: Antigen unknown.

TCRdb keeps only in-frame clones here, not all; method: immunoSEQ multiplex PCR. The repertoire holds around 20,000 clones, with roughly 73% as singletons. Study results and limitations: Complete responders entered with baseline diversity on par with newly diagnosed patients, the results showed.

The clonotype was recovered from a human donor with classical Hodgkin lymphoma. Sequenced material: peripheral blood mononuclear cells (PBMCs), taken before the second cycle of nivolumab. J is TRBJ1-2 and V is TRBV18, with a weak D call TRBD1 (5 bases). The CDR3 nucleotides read TGTGCCAGCTCTCAAGGTGCTCAGGGACCAATTAATGGCTACACCTTC. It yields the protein CASSQGAQGPINGYTF.